Sequencing of this T cell receptor beta chain was carried out in a study of breast tumors, draining lymph nodes, adjacent tissues. Remarks on this clonotype: Its antigen remains unknown.

Study-level findings and limits: Findings are consistent with lymph node origin and intratumoral expansion of most tumor T cells. Data only fit, rather than demonstrated, lymph node origin of most tumor T cells. Luminal-like breast cancer showed significantly higher tumor–nontumor repertoire similarity than basal-like. Tumor repertoires ranked between lymph nodes and nontumor tissue in diversity, with V and J gene preferences.

TCRdb analysed the multiplex PCR reads with MiXCR anew, one entry per CDR3 protein. The table has roughly 70,000 distinct CDR3 sequences, over 40% seen once; the top ten hold roughly 8.1%. The CDR3 runs to 14 residues. Germline CDR1 and CDR2: MNHNS and SASEGT. Trimming shortened V by 4 bases and J by 1 base, and 10 bases separated the two germline ends. The sequenced material came from breast tumor tissue. The TCR comes from a female donor with breast cancer. Some clones in this sample may be carry-over from other donors' samples. This chain links TRBV6-1 with TRBJ2-5; D is unclear. This CDR3 is CASSVRYPQETQYF. In nucleotides, the CDR3 is TGTGCCAGCAGTGTGAGGTACCCCCAAGAGACCCAGTACTTC.